This T cell receptor beta chain was obtained from a study of cytomegalovirus exposure and HLA in healthy donors. Study results and limitations: Overall, approximately 150 TCR beta chains were annotated as cytomegalovirus-associated. Common viral pathogens seemed to be connected with several of the most significant clusters, according to a later analysis.

This clone was recorded a few times. Its antigen is still unknown. V dropped 9 bases and J dropped 2 bases, with 17 bases sitting between them. The CDR3 spans 14 residues. Germline loops: CDR1 MGHDK, CDR2 SYGVNS. The PCR had 60 Vbeta and 13 Jbeta primers. Using immunoSEQ multiplex PCR, the repertoire was profiled, and TCRdb retains in-frame clones only, with some absent. Among 100,000 to 150,000 clones, 55% to 75% were seen once, and the ten largest hold less than 2%. This chain uses TRBV25-1 with TRBJ2-7; the D gene is possibly TRBD1 (6 bases). The clonotype originates from a man between 25 and 39 years old in good health and CMV-seropositive. What was sequenced was PBMCs. CDR3 in DNA: TGTGCCAGTCAAATATACAGGGCGGCCTACGAGCAGTACTTC. Translated, it gives CASQIYRAAYEQYF.